Listed below are T cell receptor beta chains from one sample, sequenced in a study of blood T cell repertoires in COVID-19. Repertoires were generated with immunoSEQ multiplex PCR, while TCRdb's copy carries only in-frame clones and drops some. The table records roughly 250,000 clones, around 90% of them present only once. The sequencing sample was made of peripheral blood. All receptors derive from a man aged 60 to 69 who had recovered from COVID-19. The CDR3 runs from the conserved cysteine through the conserved F or W. A D gene is named only where the DNA matches it firmly. Clone size, where shown, is once, few, many, or a class for clones that have expanded.

D gene: .; clone size: .; J gene: TRBJ1-1; V gene: TRBV6-5; CDR3 protein: CASSTPRGGGTEAFF; CDR3 DNA: TGTGCCAGCAGTACACCTCGAGGGGGTGGCACTGAAGCTTTCTTT
D gene: .; clone size: .; J gene: TRBJ1-2; V gene: TRBV5-1; CDR3 protein: CASSQQGPPNYGYTF; CDR3 DNA: TGCGCCAGCAGCCAACAGGGTCCCCCCAACTATGGCTACACCTTC
D gene: .; clone size: .; J gene: TRBJ1-5; V gene: TRBV27; CDR3 protein: CASSATDNQPQHF; CDR3 DNA: TGTGCCAGCAGTGCGACAGACAATCAGCCCCAGCATTTT
D gene: .; clone size: .; J gene: TRBJ1-3; V gene: TRBV19; CDR3 protein: CASSMSVHSTGNTIYF; CDR3 DNA: TGTGCCAGTAGTATGTCCGTGCACAGCACTGGAAACACCATATATTTT
D gene: TRBD1; clone size: .; J gene: TRBJ1-5; V gene: TRBV27; CDR3 protein: CASSPSGQGVSFVQPQHF; CDR3 DNA: TGTGCCAGCAGTCCTTCCGGACAGGGGGTATCTTTCGTGCAGCCCCAGCATTTT
D gene: TRBD2; clone size: .; J gene: TRBJ2-3; V gene: TRBV9; CDR3 protein: CASSVVRTSGSSTDTQYF; CDR3 DNA: TGTGCCAGCAGCGTAGTGCGGACTAGCGGATCAAGCACAGATACGCAGTATTTT
D gene: .; clone size: .; J gene: TRBJ2-3; V gene: TRBV6-5; CDR3 protein: CASSYAGAPSTDTQYF; CDR3 DNA: TGTGCCAGCAGTTACGCAGGGGCCCCTAGCACAGATACGCAGTATTTT
D gene: .; clone size: few; J gene: TRBJ2-7; V gene: TRBV11-2; CDR3 protein: CASSAAGSEDEQYF; CDR3 DNA: TGTGCCAGCAGCGCGGCAGGGTCAGAGGACGAGCAGTACTTC
D gene: .; clone size: once; J gene: TRBJ1-6; V gene: TRBV19; CDR3 protein: CASPRGKLNSPLHF; CDR3 DNA: TGTGCCAGCCCAAGGGGAAAGCTTAATTCACCCCTCCACTTT
D gene: TRBD2; clone size: .; J gene: TRBJ2-3; V gene: TRBV9; CDR3 protein: CASSVVAGGSTDTQYF; CDR3 DNA: TGTGCCAGCAGCGTAGTAGCGGGGGGGAGCACAGATACGCAGTATTTT
D gene: TRBD2; clone size: .; J gene: TRBJ2-1; V gene: TRBV28; CDR3 protein: CASSRLAGAFLSSYNEQFF; CDR3 DNA: TGTGCCAGCAGTAGGCTAGCGGGGGCCTTCCTGAGCTCCTACAATGAGCAGTTCTTC
D gene: .; clone size: .; J gene: TRBJ2-1; V gene: TRBV6-6; CDR3 protein: CASRLPGSYNEQFF; CDR3 DNA: TGTGCCAGCAGACTTCCGGGTTCCTACAATGAGCAGTTCTTC
D gene: .; clone size: .; J gene: TRBJ1-1; V gene: TRBV2; CDR3 protein: CASSEPGSTEAFF; CDR3 DNA: TGTGCCAGCAGTGAACCTGGGAGCACTGAAGCTTTCTTT
D gene: TRBD2; clone size: .; J gene: TRBJ2-1; V gene: TRBV18; CDR3 protein: CASSPSGGPYNEQFF; CDR3 DNA: TGTGCCAGCTCACCTAGCGGGGGGCCCTACAATGAGCAGTTCTTC
D gene: TRBD1; clone size: .; J gene: TRBJ1-2; V gene: TRBV6-5; CDR3 protein: CASSYSGTVNYGYTF; CDR3 DNA: TGTGCCAGCAGTTACTCCGGGACAGTTAACTATGGCTACACCTTC
D gene: .; clone size: .; J gene: TRBJ2-2; V gene: TRBV5-5; CDR3 protein: CASSLVGGNSGELFF; CDR3 DNA: TGTGCCAGCAGCTTGGTAGGAGGGAATTCCGGGGAGCTGTTTTTT
D gene: TRBD1; clone size: .; J gene: TRBJ2-7; V gene: TRBV6-1; CDR3 protein: CASSEYRGSYEQYF; CDR3 DNA: TGTGCCAGCAGTGAATACAGGGGTTCCTACGAGCAGTACTTC
D gene: .; clone size: .; J gene: TRBJ2-7; V gene: TRBV23-1; CDR3 protein: CASSPPAGTYEQYF; CDR3 DNA: TGCGCCAGCAGTCCCCCCGCCGGGACCTACGAGCAGTACTTC
D gene: .; clone size: .; J gene: TRBJ1-2; V gene: TRBV6-5; CDR3 protein: CASRGGGNYGYTF; CDR3 DNA: TGTGCCAGCAGGGGCGGGGGAAACTATGGCTACACCTTC
D gene: .; clone size: .; J gene: TRBJ1-1; V gene: TRBV30; CDR3 protein: CAWSDIPGLEAFF; CDR3 DNA: TGTGCCTGGAGCGACATACCGGGACTGGAGGCTTTCTTT
D gene: TRBD1; clone size: .; J gene: TRBJ1-4; V gene: TRBV5-4; CDR3 protein: CASRHQVWTGGLVTNEKLFF; CDR3 DNA: TGTGCCAGCAGACACCAGGTCTGGACAGGGGGTTTAGTAACTAATGAAAAACTGTTTTTT
D gene: .; clone size: once; J gene: TRBJ1-2; V gene: TRBV18; CDR3 protein: CASSPSLDYGYTF; CDR3 DNA: TGTGCCAGCTCACCCTCGCTAGACTATGGCTACACCTTC
D gene: TRBD1; clone size: .; J gene: TRBJ1-2; V gene: TRBV4-1; CDR3 protein: CASSQTGGLGGYTF; CDR3 DNA: TGCGCCAGCAGCCAAACAGGGGGCTTGGGTGGCTACACCTTC
D gene: .; clone size: .; J gene: TRBJ2-2; V gene: TRBV5-1; CDR3 protein: CASSPTGAQSNTGELFF; CDR3 DNA: TGCGCCAGCAGCCCGACAGGAGCTCAATCGAACACCGGGGAGCTGTTTTTT
D gene: .; clone size: .; J gene: TRBJ2-7; V gene: TRBV12-3/TRBV12-4; CDR3 protein: CASSLSPYEQYF; CDR3 DNA: TGTGCCAGCAGTCTTTCTCCCTACGAGCAGTACTTC
D gene: TRBD1; clone size: .; J gene: TRBJ2-2; V gene: TRBV19; CDR3 protein: CASNRDRGLGELFF; CDR3 DNA: TGTGCCAGTAACCGGGACAGGGGGTTAGGGGAGCTGTTTTTT
D gene: TRBD1; clone size: .; J gene: TRBJ1-2; V gene: TRBV6-1; CDR3 protein: CASSASPTGTGGNYGYTF; CDR3 DNA: TGTGCCAGCAGTGCCAGCCCTACCGGGACAGGGGGCAACTATGGCTACACCTTC
D gene: TRBD2; clone size: .; J gene: TRBJ2-1; V gene: TRBV5-1; CDR3 protein: CASYSGGAYNEQFF; CDR3 DNA: TGCGCCAGTTATAGCGGGGGGGCCTACAATGAGCAGTTCTTC
D gene: .; clone size: .; J gene: TRBJ2-3; V gene: TRBV20-1; CDR3 protein: CSASYEPRTDTQYF; CDR3 DNA: TGCAGTGCTAGTTACGAGCCACGCACAGATACGCAGTATTTT
D gene: TRBD1; clone size: .; J gene: TRBJ1-2; V gene: TRBV2; CDR3 protein: CASKGQGNGYTF; CDR3 DNA: TGTGCCAGCAAGGGACAGGGCAATGGCTACACCTTC
D gene: .; clone size: .; J gene: TRBJ1-4; V gene: TRBV5-1; CDR3 protein: CASSPGLSVEKLFF; CDR3 DNA: TGCGCCAGCAGCCCCGGTTTAAGTGTTGAAAAACTGTTTTTT
D gene: TRBD1; clone size: .; J gene: TRBJ1-1; V gene: TRBV6-5; CDR3 protein: CASTGQGGYTEAFF; CDR3 DNA: TGTGCCAGCACCGGACAGGGAGGGTACACTGAAGCTTTCTTT
D gene: .; clone size: .; J gene: TRBJ1-4; V gene: TRBV5-4; CDR3 protein: CATHGWDEKLFF; CDR3 DNA: TGTGCCACCCACGGGTGGGATGAAAAACTGTTTTTT
D gene: .; clone size: few; J gene: TRBJ1-4; V gene: TRBV19; CDR3 protein: CASSSQGGSEKLFF; CDR3 DNA: TGTGCCAGTAGTTCTCAGGGTGGCAGTGAAAAACTGTTTTTT
D gene: TRBD2; clone size: once; J gene: TRBJ2-1; V gene: TRBV24-1; CDR3 protein: CATSDLTSGGLYNEQFF; CDR3 DNA: TGTGCCACCAGTGATTTGACTAGCGGGGGTCTATACAATGAGCAGTTCTTC
D gene: .; clone size: .; J gene: TRBJ1-3; V gene: TRBV3-1/TRBV3-2; CDR3 protein: CATTRSSGNTIYF; CDR3 DNA: TGTGCCACCACGCGGAGTTCTGGAAACACCATATATTTT
D gene: TRBD1; clone size: few; J gene: TRBJ1-4; V gene: TRBV7-9; CDR3 protein: CASSSGQGGNEKLFF; CDR3 DNA: TGTGCCAGCAGCTCGGGACAGGGGGGGAATGAAAAACTGTTTTTT
D gene: TRBD1; clone size: once; J gene: TRBJ2-7; V gene: TRBV6-4; CDR3 protein: CASHRGPLSREQYF; CDR3 DNA: TGTGCCAGTCACAGGGGGCCGTTATCGCGCGAGCAGTACTTC
D gene: .; clone size: .; J gene: TRBJ2-4; V gene: TRBV6-5; CDR3 protein: CASQLGGRSKNIQYF; CDR3 DNA: TGTGCCAGCCAGTTGGGGGGGCGGTCCAAAAACATTCAGTACTTC
D gene: TRBD2; clone size: once; J gene: TRBJ2-1; V gene: TRBV13; CDR3 protein: CASSPTGGSYNEQFF; CDR3 DNA: TGTGCCAGCAGCCCGACGGGGGGTTCCTACAATGAGCAGTTCTTC
D gene: .; clone size: .; J gene: TRBJ1-2; V gene: TRBV4-1; CDR3 protein: CASSQEETGLVRGYTF; CDR3 DNA: TGCGCCAGCAGCCAAGAAGAAACAGGTTTAGTTCGTGGCTACACCTTC
D gene: TRBD1; clone size: many; J gene: TRBJ1-5; V gene: TRBV7-2; CDR3 protein: CASSENRDSQHF; CDR3 DNA: TGTGCCAGCAGCGAGAACCGGGACAGCCAGCATTTT
D gene: TRBD2; clone size: .; J gene: TRBJ2-5; V gene: TRBV19; CDR3 protein: CASSSRGALQETQYF; CDR3 DNA: TGTGCCAGTAGTTCGCGGGGGGCCCTCCAAGAGACCCAGTACTTC
D gene: .; clone size: few; J gene: TRBJ1-2; V gene: TRBV18; CDR3 protein: CASSPLILNYGYTF; CDR3 DNA: TGTGCCAGCTCACCACTTATACTAAACTATGGCTACACCTTC
D gene: TRBD1; clone size: .; J gene: TRBJ2-2; V gene: TRBV7-6; CDR3 protein: CASSLGQLTGELFF; CDR3 DNA: TGTGCCAGCAGCTTGGGACAGCTCACCGGGGAGCTGTTTTTT